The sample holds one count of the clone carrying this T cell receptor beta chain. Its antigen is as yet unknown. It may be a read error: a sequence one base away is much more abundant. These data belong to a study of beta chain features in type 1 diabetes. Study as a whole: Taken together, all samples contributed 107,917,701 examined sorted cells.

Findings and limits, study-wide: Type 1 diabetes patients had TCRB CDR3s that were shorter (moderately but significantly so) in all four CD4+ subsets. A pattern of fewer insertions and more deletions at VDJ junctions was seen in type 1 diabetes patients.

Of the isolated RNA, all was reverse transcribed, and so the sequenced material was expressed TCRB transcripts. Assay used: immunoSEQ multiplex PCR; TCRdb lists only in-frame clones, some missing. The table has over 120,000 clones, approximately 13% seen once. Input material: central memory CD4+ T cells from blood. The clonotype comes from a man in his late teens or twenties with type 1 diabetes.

The CDR3 region is CASSPGWVSAGANVLTF. CDR3 DNA sequence: TGTGCCAGCAGCCCTGGGTGGGTATCGGCTGGGGCCAACGTCCTGACTTTC. The rearrangement uses TRBV7-3 and TRBJ2-6; D call uncertain. V gave up 5 bases and J gave up 2 bases, with 16 bases separating them. The CDR3 is 17 amino acids. CDR1 and CDR2 from the germline V gene are SGHTA and FQGTGA.